These 26 T cell receptor beta chains were all obtained from the same sample, sequenced in a study of blood T cell repertoires in COVID-19. Repertoires were generated with immunoSEQ multiplex PCR, while TCRdb's copy carries only in-frame clones and drops some. The table records around 45,000 clones, about nine tenths of them present only once. Sequencing was performed on peripheral blood. These receptor sequences come from a man aged 55-75 years with active or convalescent COVID-19.

The J gene is TRBJ2-3, the V gene TRBV7-2; D possibly corresponds to TRBD1 (5 bases). Trimming stripped 3 bases from V and 0 bases from J, with 13 bases between. The V gene's germline CDR1 is SGHTA and CDR2 FQGNSA. The CDR3 extends over 16 amino acids. CDR3 loop: CASSFFRGISTDTQYF. The DNA of the CDR3 is TGTGCCAGCAGCTTTTTTAGGGGAATTAGCACAGATACGCAGTATTTT. Filled out from reference TRBV7-2 and TRBJ2-3, the complete variable domain reads GAGVSQSPSNKVTEKGKDVELRCDPISGHTALYWYRQSLGQGLEFLIYFQGNSAPDKSGLPSDRFSAERTGGSVSTLTIQRTQQEDSAVYLCASSFFRGISTDTQYFGPGTRLTVL.

J is TRBJ2-5 and V is TRBV19; D unresolved. Germline V CDR1 and CDR2: LNHDA, SQIVND (reference sequence). This CDR3 is built from 13 residues. V gave up 4 bases and J gave up 2 bases, with 8 bases separating them. The CDR3 region is CASSSQTQETQYF. CDR3 nucleotide sequence: TGTGCCAGTAGTAGTCAGACTCAAGAGACCCAGTACTTC.

This chain connects TRBV7-2 to TRBJ2-1; the match to TRBD2 covers 10 bases. Germline V CDR1 and CDR2: SGHTA, FQGNSA. The J segment lost 3 bases and the V segment lost 5 bases, leaving 4 bases of the junction unmatched. CDR3 size: 15 residues. The CDR3 here is CASSISSGGYNEQFF. DNA for the CDR3: TGTGCCAGCAGCATCTCTAGCGGGGGCTACAATGAGCAGTTCTTC.

This clone has only a few counts. This chain uses TRBV3-1 (or the pseudogene TRBV3-2) with TRBJ2-5; a possible D gene is TRBD2 (6 bases). CDR1 is LGHDT, CDR2 YNNKEL, per germline (reference sequence). Trimming stripped 1 base from V and 6 bases from J, with 9 bases between. This CDR3 contains 13 residues. For the CDR3, the DNA is TGTGCCAGCAGCCAAGGGGGGGTCCAGACCCAGTACTTC. Protein: CASSQGGVQTQYF.

The chain combines TRBV6-5 with TRBJ2-3; TRBD2 is a possible D gene (5 bases). Per germline, CDR1 MNHEY and CDR2 SVGAGI. V was shortened by 9 bases and J by 2 bases, with 15 bases between the two germline ends. This CDR3 has 14 amino acids. CDR3 nucleotide sequence: TGTGCCAGAGATCCCAAGCTAGCCACAGATACGCAGTATTTT. Translation gives CARDPKLATDTQYF.

Within the sample, this clone is medium-sized. The chain carries TRBV29-1 and TRBJ2-6; 7 bases match TRBD1. In germline, CDR1 is SQVTM, CDR2 ANQGSEA. Trimming cost V 4 bases and J 2 bases; bases outside gene matches: 8. The CDR3 spans 16 residues. CDR3 in DNA: TGCAGCGTTGTGCTGGACAGGCTTGCTGGGGCCAACGTCCTGACTTTC. This sequence encodes CSVVLDRLAGANVLTF.

This clone has more than one count but fewer than ten. The rearrangement links TRBV12-3 or TRBV12-4 to TRBJ2-3; D is undetermined. V lost 5 bases and J 0 bases, leaving 6 bases between the germline ends. The CDR3 has 13 amino acids. The CDR3 is CASSALSTDTQYF. CDR3 nucleotide sequence: TGTGCCAGCAGTGCGCTCAGCACAGATACGCAGTATTTT.

This chain connects TRBV4-1 to TRBJ2-7, with 7 bases matching TRBD2. CDR1 and CDR2 (germline): MGHRA, YSYEKL. This CDR3 contains 14 residues. V lost 0 bases, J lost 5 bases, and 4 bases stayed unmatched. CDR3 sequence reads: CASSQETSYHEQYF. The CDR3 DNA sequence: TGCGCCAGCAGCCAAGAGACTAGCTATCACGAGCAGTACTTC.

This chain links TRBV2 with TRBJ2-5, with 8 bases lining up with TRBD1. With 5 bases clipped from V and 3 bases from J, the junction kept 2 bases outside the gene matches. The CDR3 extends over 13 amino acids. From germline, CDR1 is SNHLY and CDR2 FYNNEI. CDR3: CASSRTGKETQYF. The CDR3 DNA reads as TGTGCCAGCAGTCGGACAGGGAAAGAGACCCAGTACTTC.

The CDR3 DNA reads TGTGCCAGCAGTCCAGACACCACCTATGGCTACACCTTC. Translated, it gives CASSPDTTYGYTF. This rearrangement joins TRBV5-5 to TRBJ1-2, with D uncertain. This CDR3 is built from 13 residues. Germline V gene data show CDR1 as SGHKS and CDR2 as YYEKEE (reference sequence). The germline V and J ends were trimmed by 5 bases and 4 bases, with 12 bases remaining between them.

This chain links TRBV12-3 or TRBV12-4 with TRBJ2-7; D is undetermined. The CDR3 spans 13 residues. The germline V and J ends were trimmed by 6 bases and 9 bases, with 18 bases remaining between them. CDR3 amino acids: CASSMQLASGQYF. DNA of the CDR3: TGTGCCAGCAGCATGCAGTTGGCCTCGGGGCAGTACTTC.

The CDR3 protein is CASSSEGSRARGNTIYF. Here the CDR3 DNA reads TGCGCCAGCAGCTCGGAAGGAAGCAGGGCAAGGGGAAACACCATATATTTT. The chain combines TRBV5-1 with TRBJ1-3, with D possibly being TRBD1 (5 bases). V lost 3 bases and J 4 bases, leaving 20 bases between the germline ends. Germline CDR1 reads SGHRS; CDR2 reads YFSETQ. This CDR3 spans 17 amino acids. The complete variable domain, with remaining parts taken from reference TRBV5-1 and TRBJ1-3, reads KAGVTQTPRYLIKTRGQQVTLSCSPISGHRSVSWYQQTPGQGLQFLFEYFSETQRNKGNFPGRFSGRQFSNSRSEMNVSTLELGDSALYLCASSSEGSRARGNTIYFGEGSWLTVV.

This chain links TRBV2 with TRBJ2-7; tentative D call: TRBD1 (5 bases). The CDR3 totals 15 residues. Germline CDR1 reads SNHLY; CDR2 reads FYNNEI. Trimming took 1 base from V and 2 from J, leaving 12 bases between them. The CDR3 spells CASSEVSGNAYEQYF. The CDR3 DNA follows: TGTGCCAGCAGTGAAGTTTCAGGGAATGCCTACGAGCAGTACTTC.

This sequence joins TRBV9 and TRBJ2-7, with 9 bases matching TRBD2. CDR3 length equals 15 residues. From germline, CDR1 is SGDLS and CDR2 YYNGEE. Germline trimming cut 0 bases from V and 4 bases from J; bases unmatched to any gene: 5. CDR3: CASSVDAGGRYEQYF. In nucleotides, the CDR3 is TGTGCCAGCAGCGTAGATGCGGGGGGGCGGTACGAGCAGTACTTC.

The chain combines TRBV9 with TRBJ2-3; perhaps TRBD2 as D (6 bases). V lost 0 bases, J lost 4 bases, and 12 bases lay in between. Per the germline V gene, CDR1 is SGDLS and CDR2 is YYNGEE. CDR3 length: 15 amino acids. The CDR3 spells CASSVGPGGPDTQYF. The CDR3 region has the DNA TGTGCCAGCAGCGTAGGTCCCGGGGGACCAGATACGCAGTATTTT. Based on the CDR3 plus reference TRBV9 and TRBJ2-3, the full variable domain is DSGVTQTPKHLITATGQRVTLRCSPRSGDLSVYWYQQSLDQGLQFLIQYYNGEERAKGNILERFSAQQFPDLHSELNLSSLELGDSALYFCASSVGPGGPDTQYFGPGTRLTVL.

This clone was seen only once. This chain links TRBV28 with TRBJ1-1; D is undetermined. V gave up 1 base and J gave up 8 bases, with 5 bases separating them. The V gene's germline CDR1 is MDHEN and CDR2 SYDVKM. The CDR3 length is 11 residues. The CDR3 reads CASSLSREAFF. In nucleotides, the CDR3 is TGTGCCAGCAGTTTATCCAGAGAAGCTTTCTTT.

This clone was seen once. This chain links TRBV19 with TRBJ1-1, with a possible D match to TRBD1 (5 bases). V was trimmed by 3 bases and J by 7 bases, leaving 18 bases between them. Per the germline V gene, CDR1 is LNHDA and CDR2 is SQIVND (reference sequence). This CDR3 is 15 amino acids long. This CDR3 reads CASSIWGGNYLEAFF. CDR3 sequence (DNA): TGTGCCAGTAGTATCTGGGGGGGGAACTACCTTGAAGCTTTCTTT.

J is TRBJ1-1 and V is TRBV6-2 or TRBV6-3; D not resolved. The CDR3 sequence is 11 residues long. Trimming cost V 2 bases and J 11 bases, with 9 bases left between them. Germline V gene sequence: CDR1 MNHEY, CDR2 SVGEGT. Here the CDR3 DNA reads TGTGCCAGCAGTTACGGGCAGATTGCTTTCTTT. It is translated as CASSYGQIAFF.

This chain joins TRBV3-1 (or the pseudogene TRBV3-2) and TRBJ2-7; 10 bases map to TRBD1. Losses at the gene ends were 0 bases for V and 6 bases for J; bases not matched to a gene: 5. Looked up from germline, CDR1 is LGHDT and CDR2 is YNNKEL (reference sequence). The CDR3 contains 15 residues. CDR3 in DNA: TGTGCCAGCAGCCAAGATAAGACAGGGGGCATCGAGCAGTACTTC. Translating gives CASSQDKTGGIEQYF.

This chain uses TRBV9 with TRBJ2-7, with 11 bases lining up with TRBD2. The J segment lost 5 bases and the V segment lost 2 bases, leaving 9 bases of the junction unmatched. Germline V gene data show CDR1 as SGDLS and CDR2 as YYNGEE. The CDR3 spans 16 residues. The CDR3 sequence is CASSVAVSGGANEQYF. The CDR3 region has the DNA TGTGCCAGCAGCGTGGCCGTTAGCGGGGGGGCCAACGAGCAGTACTTC.

The chain joins TRBV14 to TRBJ2-2; 7 nucleotides align to TRBD1. The CDR3 loop spans 14 amino acids. Germline V CDR1 and CDR2: SGHDN, FVKESK. Losses at the gene ends were 6 bases for V and 5 bases for J; bases not matched to a gene: 6. The CDR3 region has the DNA TGTGCCAGCAGTTTACAGGGGTGGACCGGGGAGCTGTTTTTT. The encoded protein is CASSLQGWTGELFF.

The chain is built from TRBV24-1 and TRBJ1-5; D is ambiguous. Germline loops: CDR1 KGHDR, CDR2 SFDVKD. Trimming shortened V by 2 bases and J by 0 bases, and 13 bases separated the two germline ends. The length of the CDR3 is 17 residues. CDR3 in amino acids: CATSDSKLRYSNQPQHF. CDR3 nucleotide sequence: TGTGCCACCAGTGATTCTAAACTAAGATATAGCAATCAGCCCCAGCATTTT.

Here the CDR3 DNA reads TGTGCCAGCAATATCGGACAGAACTACGAGCAGTACTTC. It yields the protein CASNIGQNYEQYF. The V and J genes are TRBV7-8 and TRBJ2-7; TRBD1 is a possible D gene (6 bases). The length of the CDR3 is 13 residues. The V end was cut by 7 bases, the J end by 3 bases, with 13 bases between. The germline V gene encodes CDR1 SGHVS and CDR2 FQNEAQ.

This clone was picked up one time. The chain has TRBV19 and TRBJ2-7, with D perhaps TRBD2 (5 bases). The germline gives CDR1 LNHDA, CDR2 SQIVND (reference sequence). V was trimmed by 5 bases and J by 3 bases, leaving 11 bases between them. The CDR3 spans 13 residues. In nucleotides, the CDR3 is TGTGCCAGTAGTGTCGCGGCGGGCTACGAGCAGTACTTC. As protein: CASSVAAGYEQYF.

The rearrangement uses TRBV5-1 and TRBJ1-1; 7 bases agree with TRBD1. This CDR3 has 14 residues. V trimming: 4 bases; J trimming: 1 base; junction bases outside the gene matches: 4. The germline gives CDR1 SGHRS, CDR2 YFSETQ. As DNA, the CDR3 is TGCGCCAGCAGCCCGACAGGGCAGAACACTGAAGCTTTCTTT. The encoded protein is CASSPTGQNTEAFF.

The rearrangement joins TRBV24-1 to TRBJ2-1; 9 bases align to TRBD1. This CDR3 comprises 16 residues. The trim removed 4 bases at V and 8 bases at J, leaving 11 bases unmatched. CDR1 is KGHDR, CDR2 SFDVKD, per germline. The CDR3 loop is CATSDTGTGIRHEQFF. The CDR3 coding sequence is TGTGCCACCAGTGACACCGGGACAGGGATCCGACATGAGCAGTTCTTC.